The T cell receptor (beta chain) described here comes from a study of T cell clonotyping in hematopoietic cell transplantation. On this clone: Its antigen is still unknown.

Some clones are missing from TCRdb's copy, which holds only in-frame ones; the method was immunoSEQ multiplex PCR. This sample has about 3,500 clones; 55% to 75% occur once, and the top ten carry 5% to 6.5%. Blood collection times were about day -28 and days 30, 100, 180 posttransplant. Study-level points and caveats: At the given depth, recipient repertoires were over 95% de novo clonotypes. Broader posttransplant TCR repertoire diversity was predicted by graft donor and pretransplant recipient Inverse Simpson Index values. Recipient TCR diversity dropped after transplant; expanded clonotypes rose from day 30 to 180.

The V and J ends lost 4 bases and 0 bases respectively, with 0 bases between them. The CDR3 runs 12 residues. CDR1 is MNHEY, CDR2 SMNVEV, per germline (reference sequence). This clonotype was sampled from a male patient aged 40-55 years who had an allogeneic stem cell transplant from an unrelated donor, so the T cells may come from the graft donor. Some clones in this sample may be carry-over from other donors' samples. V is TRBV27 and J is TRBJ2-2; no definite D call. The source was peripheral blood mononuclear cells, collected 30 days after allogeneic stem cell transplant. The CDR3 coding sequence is TGTGCCAGCAGTTCGAACACCGGGGAGCTGTTTTTT. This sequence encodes CASSSNTGELFF.